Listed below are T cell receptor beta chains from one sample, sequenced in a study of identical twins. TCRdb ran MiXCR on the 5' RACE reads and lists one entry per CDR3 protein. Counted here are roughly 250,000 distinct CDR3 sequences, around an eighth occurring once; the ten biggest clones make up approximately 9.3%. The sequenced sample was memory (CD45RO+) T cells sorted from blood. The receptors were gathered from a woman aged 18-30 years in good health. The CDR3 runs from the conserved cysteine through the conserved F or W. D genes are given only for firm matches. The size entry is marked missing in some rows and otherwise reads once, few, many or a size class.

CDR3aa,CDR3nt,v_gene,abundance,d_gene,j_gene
CASPWVLQGPSSPLHF,TGTGCCAGCCCCTGGGTGTTGCAGGGACCGTCTTCACCCCTCCACTTT,TRBV25-1,few,NA,TRBJ1-6
CASSVPDGGADTQYF,TGTGCCAGCAGTGTCCCCGACGGGGGAGCAGATACGCAGTATTTT,TRBV2,few,NA,TRBJ2-3
CASSIQGDEQYF,TGCGCCAGCAGCATCCAGGGAGACGAGCAGTACTTC,TRBV5-1,few,NA,TRBJ2-7
CASFPRGGTGELFF,TGTGCCAGTTTCCCTCGGGGGGGCACCGGGGAGCTGTTTTTT,TRBV19,NA,TRBD2,TRBJ2-2
CSARDWAGVKPQHF,TGCAGTGCTAGAGATTGGGCAGGGGTAAAGCCCCAGCATTTT,TRBV20-1,few,NA,TRBJ1-5
CASSPGTSEYNEQFF,TGTGCCAGCAGCCCCGGGACTAGCGAGTACAATGAGCAGTTCTTC,TRBV6-2/TRBV6-3,medium-sized,TRBD2,TRBJ2-1
CASSPRVFADTQYF,TGTGCCAGCAGCCCTAGGGTCTTCGCAGATACGCAGTATTTT,TRBV7-2,many,NA,TRBJ2-3
CASSETPGVGEQFF,TGTGCCAGCAGTGAAACCCCTGGAGTCGGAGAGCAGTTCTTC,TRBV6-1,few,NA,TRBJ2-1
CASSLRTGGAYGYTF,TGTGCCAGCAGCCTACGAACAGGGGGCGCCTATGGCTACACCTTC,TRBV14,few,TRBD1,TRBJ1-2
CASSVEAGSEAFF,TGTGCCAGCAGCGTAGAGGCGGGAAGTGAAGCTTTCTTT,TRBV9,NA,NA,TRBJ1-1
CASGQGWETQYF,TGTGCCAGCGGACAGGGCTGGGAGACCCAGTACTTC,TRBV12-3/TRBV12-4,NA,TRBD1,TRBJ2-5
CASSRGQGANTEAFF,TGCGCCAGCAGCCGAGGACAGGGCGCGAACACTGAAGCTTTCTTT,TRBV4-1,NA,TRBD1,TRBJ1-1
CSATTSGQGNTQYF,TGCAGCGCCACGACTAGCGGCCAGGGTAATACGCAGTATTTT,TRBV29-1,NA,TRBD2,TRBJ2-3
CASSSGTSGRMNEQFF,TGTGCCAGCAGTTCCGGGACTAGCGGGAGAATGAATGAGCAGTTCTTC,TRBV6-5,NA,TRBD2,TRBJ2-1
CSARDRVLAFF,TGCAGTGCTAGAGATCGGGTCTTGGCTTTCTTT,TRBV20-1,many,NA,TRBJ1-1
CASSLIKSGGNYGYTF,TGTGCCAGCAGTTTAATTAAGTCAGGGGGGAACTATGGCTACACCTTC,TRBV12-3/TRBV12-4,few,TRBD1,TRBJ1-2
CASSGGGQGPYGYTF,TGTGCCAGCAGTGGGGGGGGACAGGGTCCCTATGGCTACACCTTC,TRBV12-3/TRBV12-4,NA,TRBD1,TRBJ1-2
CASSAGTVGYTF,TGCGCCAGCAGCGCCGGGACAGTTGGCTACACCTTC,TRBV5-1,NA,TRBD1,TRBJ1-2
CASTSPRTGRNQPQHF,TGTGCCAGCACGTCACCTCGGACAGGCCGCAATCAGCCCCAGCATTTT,TRBV28,few,TRBD1,TRBJ1-5
CASSSSEGYTF,TGTGCCAGCAGCTCGTCTGAGGGCTACACCTTC,TRBV7-9,NA,NA,TRBJ1-2
CASSQDRNGGPYNEQFF,TGTGCCAGCAGCCAAGATCGAAACGGGGGGCCCTACAATGAGCAGTTCTTC,TRBV4-2,few,NA,TRBJ2-1
CASSIRIGTQDYEQYF,TGCGCCAGCAGCATACGGATCGGGACTCAAGACTACGAGCAGTACTTC,TRBV4-3,NA,NA,TRBJ2-7
CAIQPHNQNTEAFF,TGTGCCATACAACCACATAATCAGAACACTGAAGCTTTCTTT,TRBV10-3,NA,NA,TRBJ1-1
CASSRGRDSPLHF,TGTGCCAGCTCACGGGGTAGGGATTCACCCCTCCACTTT,TRBV18,NA,NA,TRBJ1-6
CASSVGDRLEAFF,TGTGCCAGCAGCGTAGGAGACAGACTTGAAGCTTTCTTT,TRBV9,NA,NA,TRBJ1-1
CASSLERQGSTQYF,TGCGCCAGCAGCTTGGAGAGACAGGGGAGTACCCAGTACTTC,TRBV5-1,few,TRBD1,TRBJ2-5
CASSATGFLAKNIQYF,TGCGCCAGCAGCGCTACAGGATTTCTAGCCAAAAACATTCAGTACTTC,TRBV5-1,many,NA,TRBJ2-4
CASSLPGQGYEQYF,TGTGCCAGCAGCTTGCCGGGACAGGGCTACGAGCAGTACTTC,TRBV5-6,NA,TRBD1,TRBJ2-7
CATFFGGSGTEAFF,TGTGCCACGTTCTTTGGGGGAAGTGGCACTGAAGCTTTCTTT,TRBV6-1,NA,NA,TRBJ1-1
CASSIGAGVGLEQYF,TGTGCCAGTAGTATCGGAGCGGGGGTTGGACTCGAGCAGTACTTC,TRBV19,NA,TRBD2,TRBJ2-7
CSARGGTGGYNEQFF,TGCAGTGCTAGGGGTGGGACAGGTGGCTACAATGAGCAGTTCTTC,TRBV20-1,few,TRBD1,TRBJ2-1
CASGTASTYEQFF,TGTGCCAGCGGCACGGCTAGTACCTATGAGCAGTTCTTC,TRBV7-2,many,NA,TRBJ2-1
CASSLTSGLNTGELFF,TGCGCCAGCAGCTTGACTAGCGGGTTAAACACCGGGGAGCTGTTTTTT,TRBV5-1,medium-sized,TRBD2,TRBJ2-2
CASSRGGLGIYNEQFF,TGTGCCAGCTCACGGGGGGGACTAGGAATCTACAATGAGCAGTTCTTC,TRBV18,NA,TRBD2,TRBJ2-1
CASQAPGGDTGELFF,TGTGCCAGTCAAGCTCCAGGGGGGGACACCGGGGAGCTGTTTTTT,TRBV19,many,NA,TRBJ2-2
CASSSTGGQQPQHF,TGTGCCAGCAGTTCAACAGGGGGGCAACAGCCCCAGCATTTT,TRBV12-3/TRBV12-4,NA,TRBD1,TRBJ1-5
CASRPTPGTLENTEAFF,TGTGCCAGCAGACCCACCCCAGGGACACTCGAGAACACTGAAGCTTTCTTT,TRBV6-1,few,NA,TRBJ1-1
CASSLAADSPLHF,TGTGCCAGCAGCTTAGCGGCCGATTCACCCCTCCACTTT,TRBV7-9,many,NA,TRBJ1-6
CSARTTAGAGAEAFF,TGCAGTGCTAGGACGACAGCAGGGGCGGGCGCTGAAGCTTTCTTT,TRBV20-1,once,NA,TRBJ1-1
CASSLMGEQPQHF,TGTGCCAGCAGCTTAATGGGGGAACAGCCCCAGCATTTT,TRBV7-2,few,NA,TRBJ1-5
CASSASRLSGTYEQYF,TGTGCCAGCAGTGCCTCCCGACTTTCCGGAACCTACGAGCAGTACTTC,TRBV6-1,many,NA,TRBJ2-7
CASSYALSGDSPLHF,TGTGCCAGCAGTTACGCTCTGTCAGGGGATTCACCCCTCCACTTT,TRBV6-5,NA,NA,TRBJ1-6
CSARQSWARESIQYF,TGCAGTGCTAGACAGTCCTGGGCCCGGGAAAGCATTCAGTACTTC,TRBV20-1,NA,NA,TRBJ2-4
CASSDRPSYYEQYF,TGTGCCAGTAGCGACAGGCCCTCCTACTACGAGCAGTACTTC,TRBV19,NA,NA,TRBJ2-7
CASGTGWANYGYTF,TGTGCCAGCGGGACAGGGTGGGCTAACTATGGCTACACCTTC,TRBV2,NA,TRBD1,TRBJ1-2
CASSYSSVAGGYEQFF,TGTGCCAGCAGTTACTCGAGCGTAGCGGGAGGATATGAGCAGTTCTTC,TRBV6-5,NA,TRBD2,TRBJ2-1
CSAQGMDRRNEQFF,TGCAGTGCCCAAGGTATGGACCGAAGGAATGAGCAGTTCTTC,TRBV20-1,few,NA,TRBJ2-1